This T cell receptor beta chain was recovered during a study of blood T cell repertoires in COVID-19. For the study at large: Sites in the United States, Italy and Spain provided acute and convalescent COVID-19 samples. PBMCs, B-cell-depleted T cells, or T cells provided the cDNA or gDNA that made up the material.

CDR1 and CDR2 (germline): SGHTA, FQGTGA. The CDR3 consists of 16 residues. V lost 5 bases to trimming and J lost 0 bases, with 16 bases between them. Methods used by the authors: Amplifying reference gene primers gave estimates of nucleated cell counts. Using immunoSEQ multiplex PCR, the repertoire was profiled, and TCRdb retains in-frame clones only, with some absent. That table supplies the V and J calls and clone size; D and trimming were determined from the DNA. Among some 220,000 clones, 85% were seen once, and the ten largest hold less than 6.5%. This clone was recorded once. The Seattle patients, enrolled during active infection, were followed longitudinally.

This clonotype was obtained from a middle-aged man with COVID-19, enrolled during active disease. The V call is TRBV7-3, the J call TRBJ1-1, with a possible D match to TRBD1 (6 bases). Sample: peripheral blood. Here the CDR3 DNA reads TGTGCCAGCAGCGTACAACCCAGGGGCATGAACACTGAAGCTTTCTTT. Translation: CASSVQPRGMNTEAFF.